A single sample is the source of the 21 T cell receptor beta chains below, sequenced in a study of shared clonotypes between healthy human individuals. Sequenced by immunoSEQ multiplex PCR; TCRdb stores in-frame clones only, minus some. This sample has around 2,000,000 clones, with over 85% found just once. Sequenced sample: naive CD4+ T cells sorted from blood. The subset is: CD45RA+ positively selected. These receptors were collected from a man between 18 and 35 years old in good health.

The chain carries TRBV19 and TRBJ1-5, with D possibly TRBD1 on 5 matching bases. Germline values: CDR1 LNHDA, CDR2 SQIVND (reference sequence). The CDR3 runs 14 residues. Trimming removed 5 bases from V and 6 bases from J, with 14 bases in between. This chain's CDR3 is CASSASGGIQPQHF. CDR3 DNA: TGTGCCAGTAGTGCCTCCGGGGGAATTCAGCCCCAGCATTTT.

The V gene is TRBV7-2, the J gene TRBJ2-2; D not resolved. The CDR3 spans 11 residues. The germline V gene encodes CDR1 SGHTA and CDR2 FQGNSA. V shed 4 bases and J shed 9 bases, with 6 bases lying between them. In DNA, the CDR3 is TGTGCCAGCAGCTATTCCCGGGAGCTGTTTTTT. Translating it yields CASSYSRELFF.

This chain uses TRBV5-1 with TRBJ1-5; possibly TRBD1 for D (6 bases). Trimming left V 4 bases short and J 4 bases short, with 12 bases between. Germline V gene sequence: CDR1 SGHRS, CDR2 YFSETQ. This CDR3 region has 14 residues. CDR3 loop: CASSPDSDNQPQHF. The CDR3 DNA sequence: TGCGCCAGCAGCCCGGACAGTGATAATCAGCCCCAGCATTTT.

V is TRBV2 and J is TRBJ2-1; no firm D call. The CDR3 totals 14 residues. Per the germline V gene, CDR1 is SNHLY and CDR2 is FYNNEI. Trimming removed 8 bases from V and 1 base from J, with 12 bases in between. The CDR3 loop is CASGIRVSYNEQFF. Here the CDR3 DNA reads TGTGCCAGCGGGATTAGGGTTTCCTACAATGAGCAGTTCTTC. The variable domain in full, with the rest retrieved from reference TRBV2 and TRBJ2-1, is EPEVTQTPSHQVTQMGQEVILRCVPISNHLYFYWYRQILGQKVEFLVSFYNNEISEKSEIFDDQFSVERPDGSNFTLKIRSTKLEDSAMYFCASGIRVSYNEQFFGPGTRLTVL.

In the case of this clone: It may be a read error: a sequence one base away is much more abundant. The CDR3 sequence: CASQAQGGSYTF. The CDR3 DNA reads as TGTGCCAGCCAAGCGCAGGGCGGAAGCTACACCTTC. The chain uses TRBV2 and TRBJ1-2, with a possible D match to TRBD1 (5 bases). The length of the CDR3 is 12 residues. Germline V gene lookup returns CDR1 SNHLY and CDR2 FYNNEI. Trimming pared 8 bases from V and 9 bases from J, leaving 16 bases between.

The rearrangement uses TRBV5-1 and TRBJ2-2; no reliable D call. The CDR3 is made up of 15 amino acids. V was shortened by 4 bases and J by 4 bases, with 14 bases between the two germline ends. CDR1 and CDR2 from the germline V gene are SGHRS and YFSETQ. CDR3 nucleotides: TGCGCCAGCAGCCCACGGCCGGTTTCCACCGGGGAGCTGTTTTTT. This encodes CASSPRPVSTGELFF.

As to this clone: Other DNA sequences in the sample encode the same CDR3. This sequence joins TRBV6-1 and TRBJ1-1; D possibly corresponds to TRBD1 (5 bases). Germline V CDR1 and CDR2: MNHNS, SASEGT. V lost 6 bases and J lost 3, with 11 bases in between. CDR3 length: 13 amino acids. CDR3 region: CASSGWGYTEAFF. The CDR3 coding sequence is TGTGCCAGCAGCGGGTGGGGGTACACTGAAGCTTTCTTT.

The rearrangement uses TRBV5-1 and TRBJ1-1, with D possibly matching TRBD1 (6 bases). The CDR3 runs 13 residues. V was shortened by 4 bases and J by 8 bases, with 15 bases between the two germline ends. The germline gives CDR1 SGHRS, CDR2 YFSETQ. For the CDR3, the DNA is TGCGCCAGCAGCCCGGGAGGGACACCAGAAGCTTTCTTT. It is translated as CASSPGGTPEAFF.

The gene calls are TRBV6-1 and TRBJ1-2, with D uncertain. The CDR3 contains 13 residues. The germline V and J ends were trimmed by 5 bases and 1 base, with 8 bases remaining between them. Germline CDR1 MNHNS, CDR2 SASEGT. Here the CDR3 reads CASSLGLNYGYTF. CDR3 DNA sequence: TGTGCCAGCAGTTTGGGTCTTAACTATGGCTACACCTTC.

The chain is built from TRBV19 and TRBJ2-3; TRBD2 aligns across 13 bases. Germline CDR1 reads LNHDA; CDR2 reads SQIVND (reference sequence). The V gene end was trimmed by 4 bases and the J gene end by 8 bases; junction bases not matched to a gene: 6. The length of the CDR3 is 15 residues. CDR3 sequence reads: CASSTRTSGSGTQYF. As DNA, the CDR3 is TGTGCCAGTAGTACCAGGACTAGCGGGAGTGGTACGCAGTATTTT.

The gene calls are TRBV18 and TRBJ1-5; no definite D call. This CDR3 has 14 residues. Germline lookup yields CDR1 KGHSH and CDR2 LQKENI. Between the trimmed V and J ends, which lost 6 bases and 7 bases, there was a span of 16 bases. Here the CDR3 DNA reads TGTGCCAGCTCGCCGAACTTTGGCGACCAGCCCCAGCATTTT. It specifies CASSPNFGDQPQHF.

The chain combines TRBV2 with TRBJ2-5; 7 bases are a match to TRBD1. The CDR3 covers 13 residues. The V gene end was trimmed by 7 bases and the J gene end by 4 bases; junction bases not matched to a gene: 6. From germline, CDR1 is SNHLY and CDR2 FYNNEI. CDR3 loop: CASTRDSGETQYF. The CDR3 DNA follows: TGTGCCAGCACCCGGGACAGCGGAGAGACCCAGTACTTC.

The chain couples TRBV18 to TRBJ2-2; 9 bases are a match to TRBD1. The CDR3 is 14 residues long. V shed 4 bases, J shed 7 bases, and the junction held 4 bases outside the gene matches. Germline values: CDR1 KGHSH, CDR2 LQKENI. CDR3 DNA sequence: TGTGCCAGCTCACTGGGACAGGGAAACGGGGAGCTGTTTTTT. Protein: CASSLGQGNGELFF. The full variable domain, rest sourced from reference TRBV18 and TRBJ2-2, is NAGVMQNPRHLVRRRGQEARLRCSPMKGHSHVYWYRQLPEEGLKFMVYLQKENIIDESGMPKERFSAEFPKEGPSILRIQQVVRGDSAAYFCASSLGQGNGELFFGEGSRLTVL.

This rearrangement joins TRBV14 to TRBJ1-2; D is undetermined. The V gene lost 0 bases and the J gene lost 6 bases, with 14 bases spanning the gap. Germline V gene lookup returns CDR1 SGHDN and CDR2 FVKESK. The CDR3 extends over 15 amino acids. The CDR3 region has the DNA TGTGCCAGCAGCCAAGATCCGGCAGCCTCCAATGGCTACACCTTC. As protein: CASSQDPAASNGYTF.

V is TRBV6-6 and J is TRBJ1-6; possibly TRBD1 for D (6 bases). Trimming took off 6 bases at V and 1 base at J, with 10 bases between the two ends. The CDR3 extends over 15 amino acids. The germline V gene encodes CDR1 MNHNY and CDR2 SVGAGI (reference sequence). CDR3 sequence: CASSYGQSYNSPLHF. The CDR3 coding sequence is TGTGCCAGCAGCTACGGACAGTCCTATAATTCACCCCTCCACTTT.

This clone occurred a few times. This sample includes further DNA sequences coding for the same CDR3. The rearrangement joins TRBV7-8 to TRBJ1-2; 8 nucleotides line up with TRBD1. This CDR3 is 14 amino acids long. The V and J ends lost 5 bases and 4 bases, in that order; junction bases with no gene match: 6. The germline V gene has CDR1 SGHVS and CDR2 FQNEAQ. The CDR3 nucleotides read TGTGCCAGCAGCCCCGGACAGGGTGCCTATGGCTACACCTTC. This sequence encodes CASSPGQGAYGYTF.

The gene calls are TRBV10-3 and TRBJ2-5, with 7 nucleotides matching TRBD1. The CDR3 consists of 13 residues. Germline values: CDR1 ENHRY, CDR2 SYGVKD. The trim removed 7 bases at V and 5 bases at J, leaving 7 bases unmatched. The CDR3 region has the DNA TGTGCCATCACCGCGGACAGGATGGAGACCCAGTACTTC. It yields the protein CAITADRMETQYF.

The rearrangement uses TRBV2 and TRBJ2-5; D unresolved. The V end lost 3 bases, the J end lost 0 bases, and 11 bases lay between the germline ends. Germline V gene sequence: CDR1 SNHLY, CDR2 FYNNEI. The CDR3 runs 15 residues. For the CDR3, the DNA is TGTGCCAGCAGTGAGATCGGGTTCGACCAAGAGACCCAGTACTTC. This gives the protein CASSEIGFDQETQYF.

This clone occurred once. The V call is TRBV7-2, the J call TRBJ2-7; no firm D call. Trimming took off 2 bases at V and 6 bases at J, with 14 bases between the two ends. Germline V lookup: CDR1 SGHTA, CDR2 FQGNSA. This CDR3 region has 14 residues. DNA for the CDR3: TGTGCCAGCAGCTTACATCTTCTCTTGGGCGAGCAGTACTTC. Protein product: CASSLHLLLGEQYF.

The genes are TRBV7-9 and TRBJ2-5, with 8 bases fitting TRBD2. The CDR3 runs to 15 residues. Germline loops: CDR1 SEHNR, CDR2 FQNEAQ (reference sequence). Trimming removed 5 bases from V and 1 base from J; junction bases left unmatched: 6. Here the CDR3 DNA reads TGTGCCAGCAGCCCACGGGGGGGGTTCCAAGAGACCCAGTACTTC. Translation: CASSPRGGFQETQYF.

The J gene is TRBJ1-4, the V gene TRBV4-1; 9 bases are shared with TRBD1. The CDR3 totals 17 residues. Germline CDR1 MGHRA, CDR2 YSYEKL. V was clipped by 0 bases and J by 5 bases; unmatched bases: 7. CDR3 nucleotide sequence: TGCGCCAGCAGCCAAGATCTGTCCGGGACAGGGAATGAAAAACTGTTTTTT. Its translation: CASSQDLSGTGNEKLFF.